The following is a T cell receptor (beta chain) sequence with its context. The sample originates from a study of blood T cell repertoires in COVID-19. The assay was immunoSEQ multiplex PCR, and TCRdb's table has in-frame clones only and misses some. The sample lists approximately 500,000 clones; 70% to 90% were seen once. J was trimmed by 6 bases and V by 2 bases; bases with no gene match: 5. The length of the CDR3 is 14 residues. CDR1 is MNHEY and CDR2 is SVGAGI in the germline V gene. The specimen sequenced was peripheral blood. The J gene is TRBJ2-7, the V gene TRBV6-5; 9 positions agree with TRBD1. The TCR sequence derives from a human donor in a cohort sampled during active COVID-19. CDR3 in amino acids: CASSYDRGDGEQYF. CDR3 nucleotides: TGTGCCAGCAGTTACGACAGGGGGGACGGCGAGCAGTACTTC.